The 18 T cell receptor beta chains listed next were all sequenced from one sample in a study of cytomegalovirus exposure and HLA in healthy donors. The method was immunoSEQ multiplex PCR; TCRdb's version includes in-frame clones alone and lacks a portion of them. The sample holds about 330,000 clones; about nine tenths are singletons and the top ten take 0.75% to 0.85%. The sequencing sample was made of PBMCs. The receptors originated from a woman under 30 in good health and CMV-seronegative.

The genes are TRBV5-1 and TRBJ1-3; maybe TRBD1 (5 bases). This CDR3 is built from 15 residues. Germline V lookup: CDR1 SGHRS, CDR2 YFSETQ. Trimming removed 0 bases from V and 8 bases from J, with 15 bases in between. The CDR3 coding sequence is TGCGCCAGCAGCTTGGCCCCGGGGGTTGAAGACACCATATATTTT. Protein product: CASSLAPGVEDTIYF.

V usage is TRBV10-3 and J usage is TRBJ2-1, with 9 nucleotides matching TRBD2. The CDR3 covers 14 residues. With V trimmed by 7 bases and J by 8 bases, 9 bases remained unmatched. Germline loops: CDR1 ENHRY, CDR2 SYGVKD. The CDR3 protein is CAINNKREVDEQFF. In nucleotides, the CDR3 is TGTGCCATCAATAATAAGCGGGAGGTGGATGAGCAGTTCTTC.

The chain links TRBV2 to TRBJ1-1; possible D gene TRBD1, 6 bases. Germline values: CDR1 SNHLY, CDR2 FYNNEI. V shed 6 bases and J shed 4 bases, with 15 bases lying between them. CDR3 length equals 14 residues. Here the CDR3 reads CASSLQGSSTEAFF. The CDR3 DNA is TGTGCCAGCAGCTTACAGGGTAGTAGCACTGAAGCTTTCTTT.

The V and J genes are TRBV11-3 and TRBJ1-3; unclear D gene. Germline V gene lookup returns CDR1 SGHNT and CDR2 YENEEA. This CDR3 comprises 14 residues. V lost 1 base to trimming and J lost 4 bases, with 8 bases between them. The CDR3 DNA is TGTGCCAGCAGCTTAGGTACAGACGGAAACACCATATATTTT. Residues: CASSLGTDGNTIYF.

This rearrangement joins TRBV27 to TRBJ2-7, with D unclear. This CDR3 region has 13 residues. V was clipped by 2 bases and J by 2 bases, with 7 bases between them. Per germline, CDR1 MNHEY and CDR2 SMNVEV (reference sequence). The CDR3 nucleotides are TGTGCCAGCAGTTTAGGGCCAGCCTACGAGCAGTACTTC. Its translation: CASSLGPAYEQYF.

V and J are TRBV2 and TRBJ1-5; no firm D call. This CDR3 has 15 amino acids. Between the trimmed V and J ends, which lost 2 bases and 5 bases, there was a span of 13 bases. Germline V gene data show CDR1 as SNHLY and CDR2 as FYNNEI. The CDR3 nucleotides read TGTGCCAGCAGTGAACTCGCAGGCACGCATCAGCCCCAGCATTTT. Amino acids: CASSELAGTHQPQHF. Using reference TRBV2 and TRBJ1-5 for the parts outside the CDR3, the full variable domain is EPEVTQTPSHQVTQMGQEVILRCVPISNHLYFYWYRQILGQKVEFLVSFYNNEISEKSEIFDDQFSVERPDGSNFTLKIRSTKLEDSAMYFCASSELAGTHQPQHFGDGTRLSIL.

The gene calls are TRBV7-7 and TRBJ1-3; D is unresolved. Per germline, CDR1 SSHAT and CDR2 FNYEAQ (reference sequence). CDR3 length equals 13 residues. V was pared by 6 bases and J by 7 bases, with 13 bases between. The CDR3 protein is CASSPGAGNTIYF. CDR3 nucleotide sequence: TGTGCCAGCAGTCCCGGTGCCGGGAACACCATATATTTT.

The chain couples TRBV4-1 to TRBJ2-7, with 7 bases identical to TRBD2. The ends lost 3 bases at V and 7 bases at J; junction bases unmatched: 9. The CDR3 runs 14 residues. Germline V CDR1 and CDR2: MGHRA, YSYEKL. CDR3 amino acids: CASSQPGRGGEQYF. CDR3 sequence (DNA): TGCGCCAGCAGCCAGCCCGGGCGGGGAGGGGAGCAGTACTTC.

The rearrangement uses TRBV5-1 and TRBJ1-4; no clear D. The germline CDR1 and CDR2 sequences are SGHRS and YFSETQ. V was shortened by 3 bases and J by 2 bases, with 11 bases between the two germline ends. The CDR3 is made up of 15 amino acids. The CDR3, as DNA: TGCGCCAGCAGCTCCCCTTCGGGGACTAATGAAAAACTGTTTTTT. Translated: CASSSPSGTNEKLFF.

The rearrangement links TRBV11-2 to TRBJ2-5; TRBD1 agrees at 8 bases. Germline V CDR1 and CDR2: SGHAT, FQNNGV. The CDR3 contains 14 residues. V dropped 4 bases and J dropped 2; count of bases not matched to a gene: 3. The CDR3 coding sequence is TGTGCCAGCAGCTCGGGACAGGCTCAAGAGACCCAGTACTTC. Protein sequence: CASSSGQAQETQYF.

The chain employs TRBV18 and TRBJ2-7; 7 nucleotides align to TRBD1. Germline V CDR1 and CDR2: KGHSH, LQKENI. CDR3 length: 16 amino acids. Trimming took 0 bases from V and 2 from J; bases not matched to a gene: 7. The CDR3: CASSPPDRATPYEQYF. The DNA of the CDR3 is TGTGCCAGCTCACCACCCGACAGGGCCACTCCCTACGAGCAGTACTTC.

V gene TRBV7-6 combines with J gene TRBJ2-3; 13 nucleotides agree with TRBD2. With V trimmed by 7 bases and J by 8 bases, 12 bases remained unmatched. Per germline, CDR1 SGHVS and CDR2 FNYEAQ. The CDR3 length is 16 residues. CDR3 in amino acids: CASTPGGLAGLGTQYF. For the CDR3, the DNA is TGTGCCAGCACCCCTGGGGGACTAGCGGGATTGGGTACGCAGTATTTT.

This rearrangement joins TRBV5-1 to TRBJ2-3, with TRBD2 matching over 9 bases. V gave up 7 bases and J gave up 4 bases; unmatched junction bases: 4. CDR3 size: 13 residues. The V gene's germline CDR1 is SGHRS and CDR2 YFSETQ. Here the CDR3 reads CASSIAGADTQYF. The CDR3 DNA follows: TGCGCCAGCTCGATAGCGGGAGCAGATACGCAGTATTTT.

The chain recombines TRBV5-1 with TRBJ2-2; D may be TRBD1 (5 bases). CDR1 is SGHRS and CDR2 is YFSETQ in the germline V gene. The germline V and J ends were trimmed by 0 bases and 5 bases, with 17 bases remaining between them. CDR3 size: 17 residues. Here the CDR3 reads CASSLASTPAGTGELFF. CDR3 bases: TGCGCCAGCAGCTTGGCCTCAACTCCAGCAGGGACCGGGGAGCTGTTTTTT.

Remarks on this clone: This sample also contains other DNA sequences that code for the same CDR3. The rearrangement links TRBV27 to TRBJ1-1, with a possible D match to TRBD1 (5 bases). The CDR3 consists of 13 residues. Per the germline V gene, CDR1 is MNHEY and CDR2 is SMNVEV (reference sequence). V lost 5 bases to trimming and J lost 1 base, with 8 bases between them. The CDR3 DNA reads as TGTGCCAGCAGTCTAAGGGGGAACACTGAAGCTTTCTTT. Translating it yields CASSLRGNTEAFF.

This clone has a handful of counts. The V and J genes are TRBV13 and TRBJ1-2; 10 positions match TRBD1. J gave up 7 bases and V 5 bases, and 7 bases lay outside the gene matches. CDR3 length: 14 residues. CDR1 and CDR2 (germline): PRHDT, FYEKMQ (reference sequence). The CDR3 loop is CASSPRDRGAGYTF. DNA for the CDR3: TGTGCCAGCAGCCCTCGGGACAGGGGCGCTGGCTACACCTTC.

This chain uses TRBV15 with TRBJ2-7, with 12 bases that match TRBD2. Germline V CDR1 and CDR2: LNHNV, YYDKDF (reference sequence). The CDR3 has 15 amino acids. V lost 0 bases to trimming and J lost 9 bases; unmatched junction nucleotides: 6. CDR3 in DNA: TGTGCCACCAGCAGAGATAACCTAGCGGGAGGGGGGCAGTACTTC. Encoded protein: CATSRDNLAGGGQYF. The complete variable domain, with remaining parts taken from reference TRBV15 and TRBJ2-7, reads DAMVIQNPRYQVTQFGKPVTLSCSQTLNHNVMYWYQQKSSQAPKLLFHYYDKDFNNEADTPDNFQSRRPNTSFCFLDIRSPGLGDTAMYLCATSRDNLAGGGQYFGPGTRLTVT.

The chain recombines TRBV6-1 with TRBJ2-1, with 16 bases aligning to TRBD2. The CDR3 is 16 residues long. The V gene's germline CDR1 is MNHNS and CDR2 SASEGT. Trimming cost V 2 bases and J 9 bases; bases outside gene matches: 4. CDR3 amino acids: CASSEPGLAGGAEQFF. The CDR3 DNA reads TGTGCCAGCAGTGAACCGGGACTAGCGGGAGGGGCTGAGCAGTTCTTC.